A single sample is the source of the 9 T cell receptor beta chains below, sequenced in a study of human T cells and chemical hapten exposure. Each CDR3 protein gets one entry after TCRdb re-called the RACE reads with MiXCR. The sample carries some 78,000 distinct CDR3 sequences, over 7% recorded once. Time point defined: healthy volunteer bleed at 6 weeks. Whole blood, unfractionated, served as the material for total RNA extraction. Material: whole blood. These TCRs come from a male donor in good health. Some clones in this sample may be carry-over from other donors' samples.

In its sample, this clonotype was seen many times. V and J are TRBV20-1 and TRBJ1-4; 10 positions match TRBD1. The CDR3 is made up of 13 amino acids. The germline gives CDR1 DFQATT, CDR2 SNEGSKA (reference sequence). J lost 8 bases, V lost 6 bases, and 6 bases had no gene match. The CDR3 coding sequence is TGCAGTGCGACCGGGACAGGGGTCGAAAAACTGTTTTTT. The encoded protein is CSATGTGVEKLFF.

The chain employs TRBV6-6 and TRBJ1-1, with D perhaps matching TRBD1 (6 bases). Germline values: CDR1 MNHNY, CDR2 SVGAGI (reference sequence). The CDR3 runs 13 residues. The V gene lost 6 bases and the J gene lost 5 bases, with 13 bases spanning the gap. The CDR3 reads CASRKQGGTEAFF. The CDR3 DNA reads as TGTGCCAGCAGAAAACAGGGTGGGACTGAAGCTTTCTTT.

Here the CDR3 reads CASSPPTSTDTQYF. CDR3 coding DNA: TGTGCCAGCAGTCCGCCTACAAGCACAGATACGCAGTATTTT. This sequence joins TRBV27 and TRBJ2-3; D unresolved. Germline V gene data show CDR1 as MNHEY and CDR2 as SMNVEV (reference sequence). This CDR3 region has 14 residues. The V end lost 5 bases, the J end lost 0 bases, and 9 bases lay between the germline ends.

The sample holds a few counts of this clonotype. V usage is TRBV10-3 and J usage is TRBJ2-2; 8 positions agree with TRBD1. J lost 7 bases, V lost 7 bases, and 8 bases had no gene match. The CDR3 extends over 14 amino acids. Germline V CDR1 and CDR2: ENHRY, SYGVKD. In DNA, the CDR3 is TGTGCCATCACCCCGGGACAGGAGGACGGGGAGCTGTTTTTT. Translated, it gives CAITPGQEDGELFF.

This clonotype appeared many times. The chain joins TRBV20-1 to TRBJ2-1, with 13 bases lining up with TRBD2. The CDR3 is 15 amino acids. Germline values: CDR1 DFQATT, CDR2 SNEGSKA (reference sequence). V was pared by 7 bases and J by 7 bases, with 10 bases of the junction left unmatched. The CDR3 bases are TGCAGTGTCCCGGGACTAGCGGGGTTATCGAATGAGCAGTTCTTC. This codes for CSVPGLAGLSNEQFF.

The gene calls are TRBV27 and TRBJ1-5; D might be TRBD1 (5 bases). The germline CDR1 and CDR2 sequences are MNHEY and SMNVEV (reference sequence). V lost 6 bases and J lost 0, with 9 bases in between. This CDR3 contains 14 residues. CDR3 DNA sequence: TGTGCCAGCAGGGAAAGGGGTAGCAATCAGCCCCAGCATTTT. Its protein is CASRERGSNQPQHF.

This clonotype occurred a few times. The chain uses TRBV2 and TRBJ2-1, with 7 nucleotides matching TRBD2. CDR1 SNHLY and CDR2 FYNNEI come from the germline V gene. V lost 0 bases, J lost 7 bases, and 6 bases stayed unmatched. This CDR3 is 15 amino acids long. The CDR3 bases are TGTGCCAGCAGTGAAGCGGGAGGGCCTGGGAATGAGCAGTTCTTC. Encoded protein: CASSEAGGPGNEQFF. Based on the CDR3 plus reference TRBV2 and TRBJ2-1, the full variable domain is EPEVTQTPSHQVTQMGQEVILRCVPISNHLYFYWYRQILGQKVEFLVSFYNNEISEKSEIFDDQFSVERPDGSNFTLKIRSTKLEDSAMYFCASSEAGGPGNEQFFGPGTRLTVL.

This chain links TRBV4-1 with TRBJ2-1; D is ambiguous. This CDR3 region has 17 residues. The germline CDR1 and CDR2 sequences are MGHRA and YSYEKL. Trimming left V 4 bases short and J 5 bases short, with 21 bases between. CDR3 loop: CASSPEERAFRDNEQFF. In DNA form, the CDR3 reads TGCGCCAGCAGCCCTGAAGAAAGAGCATTTCGGGACAATGAGCAGTTCTTC.

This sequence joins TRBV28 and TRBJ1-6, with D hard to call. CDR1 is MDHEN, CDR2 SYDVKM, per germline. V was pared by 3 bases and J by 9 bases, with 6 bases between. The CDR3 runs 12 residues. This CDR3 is CASSLTVSPLHF. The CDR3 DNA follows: TGTGCCAGCAGTTTGACGGTTTCACCCCTCCACTTT.